These T cell receptor beta chains were read from a single sample in a study of shared clonotypes between healthy human individuals. The table came from immunoSEQ multiplex PCR; TCRdb's copy has only in-frame clones and leaves some out. The data hold some 1,400,000 clones, with roughly 96% observed a single time. Sequences were obtained from naive CD4+ T cells sorted from blood. These receptors were obtained from a man aged 30 to 39 in good health. Both conserved end residues are part of each CDR3.

TRBV5-4 CASSPLGRPSTDTQYF
TRBV7-8 CASSLVGGAGYTQYF
TRBV28 CASSPFGLASGEQYF
TRBV28 CASGGQGAFGYTF
TRBV5-1 CASSLSPPPSYEQYF
TRBV5-1 CASSLAAGALAGELFF
TRBV7-2 CASSQTGNSNQPQHF
TRBV7-9 CASSLIAGLAGNETQYF
TRBV6-6 CASSQGQGEGEKLFF
TRBV6-6 CASSAPGTSNNEQFF
TRBV11-2 CASSLGAPRGETQYF
TRBV28 CASSFLTLPGSSYNEQFF
TRBV7-9 CASSLGPVRGRPASEQYF
TRBV30 CAWSVPGGMSEKLFF
TRBV7-9 CASLTAGRHNEQFF
TRBV7-2 CASSSDRGLTEAFF
TRBV7-9 CASSAPRTSGRATGELFF